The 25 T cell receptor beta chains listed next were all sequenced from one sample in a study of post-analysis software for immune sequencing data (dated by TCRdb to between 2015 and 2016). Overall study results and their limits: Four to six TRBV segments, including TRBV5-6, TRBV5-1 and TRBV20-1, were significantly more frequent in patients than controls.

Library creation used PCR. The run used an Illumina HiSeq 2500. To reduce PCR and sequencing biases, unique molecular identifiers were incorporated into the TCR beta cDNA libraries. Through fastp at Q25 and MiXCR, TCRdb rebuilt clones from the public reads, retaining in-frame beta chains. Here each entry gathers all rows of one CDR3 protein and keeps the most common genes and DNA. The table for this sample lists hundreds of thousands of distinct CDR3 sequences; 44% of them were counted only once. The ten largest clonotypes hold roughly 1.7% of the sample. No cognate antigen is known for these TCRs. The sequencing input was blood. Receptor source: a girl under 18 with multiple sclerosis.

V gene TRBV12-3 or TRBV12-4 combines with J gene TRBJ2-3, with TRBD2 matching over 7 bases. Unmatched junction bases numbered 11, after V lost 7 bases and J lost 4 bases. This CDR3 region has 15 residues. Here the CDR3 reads CASTRGGREADTQYF. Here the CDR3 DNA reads TGTGCCAGCACCCGAGGAGGGAGGGAGGCAGATACGCAGTATTTT.

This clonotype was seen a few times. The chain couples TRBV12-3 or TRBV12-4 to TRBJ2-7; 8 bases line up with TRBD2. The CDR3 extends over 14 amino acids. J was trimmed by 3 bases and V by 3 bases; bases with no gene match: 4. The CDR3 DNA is TGTGCCAGCAGTTTGTCCAGCGGGGGCTACGAGCAGTACTTC. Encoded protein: CASSLSSGGYEQYF.

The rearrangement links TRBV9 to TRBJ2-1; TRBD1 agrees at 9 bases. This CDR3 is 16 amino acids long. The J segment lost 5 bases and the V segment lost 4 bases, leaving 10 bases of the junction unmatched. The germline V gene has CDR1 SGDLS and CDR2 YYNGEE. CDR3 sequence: CASSRSGTGSNNEQFF. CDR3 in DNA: TGTGCCAGCAGCCGTTCCGGGACAGGGAGTAACAATGAGCAGTTCTTC.

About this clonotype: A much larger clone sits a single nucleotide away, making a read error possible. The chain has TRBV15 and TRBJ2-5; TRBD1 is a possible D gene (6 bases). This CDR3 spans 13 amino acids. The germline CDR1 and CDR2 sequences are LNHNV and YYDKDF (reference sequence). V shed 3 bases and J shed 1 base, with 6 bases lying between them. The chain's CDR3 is CATSRDSQETQYF. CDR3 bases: TGTGCCACCAGCAGGGACAGCCAAGAGACCCAGTACTTC.

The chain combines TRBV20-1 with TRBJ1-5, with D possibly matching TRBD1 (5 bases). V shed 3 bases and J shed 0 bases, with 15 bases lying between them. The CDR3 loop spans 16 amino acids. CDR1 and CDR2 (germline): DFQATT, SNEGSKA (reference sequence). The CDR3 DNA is TGCAGTGCTAGTGAGGGGACCGCGAATAGCAATCAGCCCCAGCATTTT. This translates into CSASEGTANSNQPQHF.

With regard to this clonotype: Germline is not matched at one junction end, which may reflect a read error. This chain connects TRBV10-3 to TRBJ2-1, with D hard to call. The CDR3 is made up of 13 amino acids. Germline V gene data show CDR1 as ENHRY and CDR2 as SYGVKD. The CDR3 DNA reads TGTGCCATCAGGGAGTCACAATACAATGAGCAGTTCTTC. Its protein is CAIRESQYNEQFF.

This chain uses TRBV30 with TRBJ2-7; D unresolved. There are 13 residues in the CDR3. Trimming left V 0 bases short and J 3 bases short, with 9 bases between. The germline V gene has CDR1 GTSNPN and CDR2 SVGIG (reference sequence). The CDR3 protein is CAWSVQPLYEQYF. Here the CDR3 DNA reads TGTGCCTGGAGTGTGCAGCCCCTCTACGAGCAGTACTTC.

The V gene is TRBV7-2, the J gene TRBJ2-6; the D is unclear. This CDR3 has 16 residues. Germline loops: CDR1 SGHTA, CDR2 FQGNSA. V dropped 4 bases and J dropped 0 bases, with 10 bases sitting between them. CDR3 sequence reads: CASSSAALSGANVLTF. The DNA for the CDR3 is TGTGCCAGCAGCTCCGCTGCCCTCTCTGGGGCCAACGTCCTGACTTTC.

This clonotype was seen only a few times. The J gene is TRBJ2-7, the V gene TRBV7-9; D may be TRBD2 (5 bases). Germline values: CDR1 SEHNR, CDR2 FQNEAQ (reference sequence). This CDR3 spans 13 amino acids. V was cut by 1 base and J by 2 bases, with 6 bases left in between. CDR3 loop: CASSLETTYEQYF. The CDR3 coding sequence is TGTGCCAGCAGCTTAGAGACTACCTACGAGCAGTACTTC.

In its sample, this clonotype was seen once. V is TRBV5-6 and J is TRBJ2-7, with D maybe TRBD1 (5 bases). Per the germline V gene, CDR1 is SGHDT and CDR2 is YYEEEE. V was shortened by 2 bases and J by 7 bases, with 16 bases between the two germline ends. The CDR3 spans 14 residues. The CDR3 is CASSFRQNNNEQYF. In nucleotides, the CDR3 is TGTGCCAGCAGCTTCAGACAGAACAACAATGAGCAGTACTTC. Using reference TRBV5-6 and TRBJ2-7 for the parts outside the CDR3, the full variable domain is DAGVTQSPTHLIKTRGQQVTLRCSPKSGHDTVSWYQQALGQGPQFIFQYYEEEERQRGNFPDRFSGHQFPNYSSELNVNALLLGDSALYLCASSFRQNNNEQYFGPGTRLTVT.

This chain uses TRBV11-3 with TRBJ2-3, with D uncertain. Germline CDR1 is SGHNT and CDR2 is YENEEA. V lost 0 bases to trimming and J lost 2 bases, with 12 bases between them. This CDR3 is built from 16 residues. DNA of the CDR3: TGTGCCAGCAGCTTAGAGGGGTTCAGGTCCACAGATACGCAGTATTTT. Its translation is CASSLEGFRSTDTQYF.

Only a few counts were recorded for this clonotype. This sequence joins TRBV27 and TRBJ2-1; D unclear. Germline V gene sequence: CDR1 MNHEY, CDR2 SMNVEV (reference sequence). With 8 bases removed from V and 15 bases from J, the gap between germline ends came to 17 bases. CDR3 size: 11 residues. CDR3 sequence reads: CASGIQPKGFF. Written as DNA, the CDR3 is TGTGCCAGCGGAATACAGCCTAAGGGGTTCTTC.

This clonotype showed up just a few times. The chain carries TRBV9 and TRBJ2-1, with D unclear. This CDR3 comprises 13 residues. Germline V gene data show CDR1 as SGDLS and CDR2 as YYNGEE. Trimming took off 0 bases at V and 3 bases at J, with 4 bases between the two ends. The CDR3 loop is CASSVGDYNEQFF. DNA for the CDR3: TGTGCCAGCAGCGTAGGCGACTACAATGAGCAGTTCTTC.

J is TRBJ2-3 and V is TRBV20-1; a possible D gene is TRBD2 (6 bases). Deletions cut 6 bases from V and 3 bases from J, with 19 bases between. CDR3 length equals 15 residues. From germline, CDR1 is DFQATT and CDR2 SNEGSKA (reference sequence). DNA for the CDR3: TGCAGTGCCCCCTGGGGCGGGGACGTGACAGATACGCAGTATTTT. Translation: CSAPWGGDVTDTQYF.

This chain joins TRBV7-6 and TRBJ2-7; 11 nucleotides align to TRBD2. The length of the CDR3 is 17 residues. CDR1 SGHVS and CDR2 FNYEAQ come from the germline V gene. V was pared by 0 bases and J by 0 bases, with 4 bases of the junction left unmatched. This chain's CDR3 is CASSLAHGTSGSYEQYF. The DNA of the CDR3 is TGTGCCAGCAGCTTAGCCCACGGGACTAGCGGCTCCTACGAGCAGTACTTC.

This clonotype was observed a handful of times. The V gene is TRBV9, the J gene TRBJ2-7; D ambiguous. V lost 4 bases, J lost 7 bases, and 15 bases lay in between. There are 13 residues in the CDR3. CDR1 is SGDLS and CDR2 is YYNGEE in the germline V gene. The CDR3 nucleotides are TGTGCCAGCAGCACGGATACTGACATGGAGCAGTACTTC. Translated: CASSTDTDMEQYF. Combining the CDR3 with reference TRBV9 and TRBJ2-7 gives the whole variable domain DSGVTQTPKHLITATGQRVTLRCSPRSGDLSVYWYQQSLDQGLQFLIQYYNGEERAKGNILERFSAQQFPDLHSELNLSSLELGDSALYFCASSTDTDMEQYFGPGTRLTVT.

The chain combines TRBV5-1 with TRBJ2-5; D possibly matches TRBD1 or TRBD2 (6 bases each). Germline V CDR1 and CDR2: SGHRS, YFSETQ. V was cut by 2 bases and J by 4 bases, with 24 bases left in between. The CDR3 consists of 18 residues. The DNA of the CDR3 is TGCGCCAGCAGCTTCCGAAGTGGTGGGGGGCGATTAAGAGAGACCCAGTACTTC. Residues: CASSFRSGGGRLRETQYF.

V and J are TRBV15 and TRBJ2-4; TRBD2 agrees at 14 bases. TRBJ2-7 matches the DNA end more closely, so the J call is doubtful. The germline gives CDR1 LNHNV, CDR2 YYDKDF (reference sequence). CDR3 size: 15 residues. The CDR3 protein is CATSLGLAGAYEQYF. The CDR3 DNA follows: TGTGCCACCAGCCTGGGACTAGCGGGGGCCTACGAGCAGTACTTC.

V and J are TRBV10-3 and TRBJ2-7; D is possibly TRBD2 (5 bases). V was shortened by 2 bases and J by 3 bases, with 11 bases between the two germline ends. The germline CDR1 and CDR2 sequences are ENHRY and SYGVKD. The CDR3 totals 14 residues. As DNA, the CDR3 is TGTGCCATCAGTGAGCGGCAGGCGGGCTACGAGCAGTACTTC. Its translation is CAISERQAGYEQYF.

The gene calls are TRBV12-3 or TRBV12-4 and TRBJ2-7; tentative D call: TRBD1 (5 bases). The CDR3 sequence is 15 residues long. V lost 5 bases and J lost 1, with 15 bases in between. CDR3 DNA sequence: TGTGCCAGCAGTCCGCCCCGACAGCGATCCTACGAGCAGTACTTC. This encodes CASSPPRQRSYEQYF.

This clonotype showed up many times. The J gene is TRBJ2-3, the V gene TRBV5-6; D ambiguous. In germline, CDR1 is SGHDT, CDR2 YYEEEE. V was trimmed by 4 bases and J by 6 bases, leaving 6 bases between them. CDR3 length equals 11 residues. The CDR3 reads CASSRGDTQYF. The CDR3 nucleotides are TGTGCCAGCAGCCGTGGCGATACGCAGTATTTT.

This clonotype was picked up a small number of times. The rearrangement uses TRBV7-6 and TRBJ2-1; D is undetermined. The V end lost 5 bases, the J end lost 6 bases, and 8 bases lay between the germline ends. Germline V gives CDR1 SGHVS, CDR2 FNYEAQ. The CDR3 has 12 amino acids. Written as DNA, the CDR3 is TGTGCCAGCAGCCCCCGTCGCAATGAGCAGTTCTTC. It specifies CASSPRRNEQFF.

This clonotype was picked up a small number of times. The CDR3 nucleotides are TGTGCCAGCAGTTCTAGCGGCTTAGCCAAAAACATTCAGTACTTC. Translated: CASSSSGLAKNIQYF. The chain joins TRBV28 to TRBJ2-4; the match to TRBD2 covers 7 bases. Germline V gene data show CDR1 as MDHEN and CDR2 as SYDVKM. The J segment lost 0 bases and the V segment lost 4 bases, leaving 3 bases of the junction unmatched. The CDR3 spans 15 residues.

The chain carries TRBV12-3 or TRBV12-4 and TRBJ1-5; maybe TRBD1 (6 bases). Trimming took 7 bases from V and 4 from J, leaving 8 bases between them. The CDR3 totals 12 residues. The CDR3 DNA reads TGTGCCAGCAATACAGGGAATCAGCCCCAGCATTTT. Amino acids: CASNTGNQPQHF.

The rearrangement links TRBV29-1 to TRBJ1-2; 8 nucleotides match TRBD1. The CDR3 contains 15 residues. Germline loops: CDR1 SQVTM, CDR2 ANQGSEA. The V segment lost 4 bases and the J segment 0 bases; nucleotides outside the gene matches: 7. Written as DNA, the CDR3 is TGCAGCGTTGCGGACAGGGCGTCAGCTAACTATGGCTACACCTTC. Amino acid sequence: CSVADRASANYGYTF.